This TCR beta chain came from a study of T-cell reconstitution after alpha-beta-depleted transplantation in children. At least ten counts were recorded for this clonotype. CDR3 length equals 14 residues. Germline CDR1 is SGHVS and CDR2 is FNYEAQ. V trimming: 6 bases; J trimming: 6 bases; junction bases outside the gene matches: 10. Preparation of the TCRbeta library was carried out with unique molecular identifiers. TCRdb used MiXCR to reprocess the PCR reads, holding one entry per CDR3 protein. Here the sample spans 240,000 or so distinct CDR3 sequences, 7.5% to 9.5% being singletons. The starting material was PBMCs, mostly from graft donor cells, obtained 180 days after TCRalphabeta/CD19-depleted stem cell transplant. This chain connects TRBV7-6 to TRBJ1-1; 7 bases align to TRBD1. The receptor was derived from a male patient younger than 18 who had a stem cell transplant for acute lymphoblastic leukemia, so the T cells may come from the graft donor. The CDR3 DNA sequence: TGTGCCAGCAGGCCGACAGGGACGTACTCTGAAGCTTTCTTT. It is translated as CASRPTGTYSEAFF.